A selection of T cell receptor beta chains follows, all from one sample in a study of T cell responses to AZD1222 COVID-19 vaccine. Clones were sequenced by immunoSEQ multiplex PCR, and TCRdb holds only the in-frame ones, with some missing. The sample gives 56,000 or so clones, 80% to 90% of which show up once; about 15% is in the top ten. Source: peripheral blood, taken on day 0 of AZD1222 vaccination. These receptor sequences come from an adult in good health. Both conserved end residues are part of each CDR3. Each record gives: J gene, D gene, V gene, clone size, CDR3 protein, CDR3 DNA. The D gene is left open where the match is weak. Part of the rows lack a size; the others show once, few, many or a class for expanded clones.

>TRBJ2-3|.|TRBV13|once
CASETGEIPDTQYF
TGTGCCAGCGAAACGGGAGAGATCCCAGATACGCAGTATTTT
>TRBJ2-3|TRBD1|TRBV7-9|.
CASTTGTGGLDTQYF
TGTGCCAGCACTACCGGGACAGGGGGCTTGGATACGCAGTATTTT
>TRBJ1-2|TRBD1|TRBV5-4|.
CASSRTGDGYTF
TGTGCCAGCAGCCGGACAGGGGATGGCTACACCTTC
>TRBJ2-4|.|TRBV19|.
CASSMRGEGLNIQYF
TGTGCCAGTAGTATGAGGGGCGAAGGCTTGAACATTCAGTACTTC
>TRBJ1-4|TRBD1|TRBV5-6|.
CASSLGPGDRGGKLFF
TGTGCCAGCAGCTTGGGCCCGGGGGACAGGGGAGGCAAACTGTTTTTT
>TRBJ2-2|.|TRBV18|.
CASSPAKTNTGELFF
TGTGCCAGCTCACCGGCCAAGACGAACACCGGGGAGCTGTTTTTT
>TRBJ2-1|.|TRBV7-9|.
CASSNIGTSSYNEQFF
TGTGCCAGCAGCAATATCGGGACCAGCTCCTACAATGAGCAGTTCTTC
>TRBJ1-5|.|TRBV19|.
CASSRVHNQPQHF
TGTGCCAGTAGTAGGGTTCACAATCAGCCCCAGCATTTT
>TRBJ1-2|.|TRBV10-3|.
CAIRDVSYGYTF
TGTGCCATCAGGGACGTTAGCTATGGCTACACCTTC
>TRBJ2-5|.|TRBV20-1|.
CSGWRGETQYF
TGCAGTGGGTGGAGGGGGGAGACCCAGTACTTC
>TRBJ2-6|.|TRBV19|.
CASTFNRAPPSGANVLTF
TGTGCCAGTACATTCAACAGGGCCCCTCCCTCTGGGGCCAACGTCCTGACTTTC
>TRBJ1-1|.|TRBV18|.
CASSELGPPRGTEAFF
TGTGCCAGCTCAGAATTGGGACCCCCCCGCGGAACTGAAGCTTTCTTT
>TRBJ1-1|.|TRBV30|.
CAWSVGLDREAFF
TGTGCCTGGAGTGTAGGTCTCGACAGAGAAGCTTTCTTT
>TRBJ2-1|TRBD2|TRBV27|.
CASSLYTSGRASYNEQFF
TGTGCCAGCAGTTTATACACTAGCGGGAGGGCCTCCTACAATGAGCAGTTCTTC
>TRBJ1-6|.|TRBV11-2|.
CASSPPNPDPNSPLHF
TGTGCCAGCAGCCCCCCTAACCCGGACCCAAATTCACCCCTCCACTTT
>TRBJ2-7|.|TRBV27|.
CASRTGTYELQYF
TGTGCCAGCAGAACCGGGACTTACGAGTTGCAGTACTTC
>TRBJ1-4|TRBD1|TRBV3-1/TRBV3-2|.
CASSQVPIRTGVEKLFF
TGTGCCAGCAGCCAAGTCCCAATCCGGACAGGGGTTGAAAAACTGTTTTTT
>TRBJ1-2|.|TRBV6-1|.
CASSEDNITGSTF
TGTGCCAGCAGTGAAGACAATATCACAGGGAGCACCTTC
>TRBJ1-2|.|TRBV4-3|.
CASSQDRGDYGYTF
TGCGCCAGCAGCCAAGATAGAGGGGACTATGGCTACACCTTC
>TRBJ2-2|.|TRBV9|.
CASSVLSGGTGELFF
TGTGCCAGCAGCGTTCTGTCAGGGGGGACCGGGGAGCTGTTTTTT
>TRBJ1-1|.|TRBV30|.
CAWRQMNTEAFF
TGTGCCTGGAGACAGATGAACACTGAAGCTTTCTTT
>TRBJ2-7|TRBD1|TRBV5-4|few
CASSPYRGYEQYF
TGTGCCAGCAGTCCGTACAGGGGCTACGAGCAGTACTTC
>TRBJ2-7|TRBD2|TRBV18|.
CASSPDSGRIEQYF
TGTGCCAGCTCACCCGACTCCGGGAGGATCGAGCAGTACTTC
>TRBJ1-5|.|TRBV7-5|.
CVRSFRGVCEAQPQHF
TGTGTCAGAAGCTTTCGGGGGGTATGCGAGGCTCAGCCCCAGCATTTT
>TRBJ2-5|.|TRBV3-1/TRBV3-2|.
CASSPMVGETQYF
TGTGCCAGCAGCCCAATGGTGGGGGAGACCCAGTACTTC
>TRBJ2-7|TRBD2|TRBV29-1|few
CSVENSGSRGEQYF
TGCAGCGTTGAAAATAGCGGGAGTAGGGGGGAGCAGTACTTC
>TRBJ2-3|TRBD2|TRBV7-2|.
CASSLVGLAGGGKADTQYF
TGTGCCAGCAGCTTAGTAGGTCTAGCGGGAGGGGGTAAGGCGGATACGCAGTATTTT
>TRBJ1-2|TRBD1|TRBV6-5|.
CASSLSDRGQGNTF
TGTGCCAGCAGCCTATCGGACAGGGGGCAAGGGAACACCTTC
>TRBJ1-1|TRBD1|TRBV12-5|.
CASGIGQGMAFF
TGTGCTAGTGGTATCGGACAGGGAATGGCTTTCTTT
>TRBJ2-2|TRBD1|TRBV2|.
CASSGLRGFGTGELFF
TGTGCCAGCAGTGGCCTCAGGGGGTTCGGCACCGGGGAGCTGTTTTTT
>TRBJ2-7|.|TRBV11-2|.
CASSLTPGLQSDTGEQYF
TGTGCCAGCAGTTTAACCCCGGGACTCCAATCTGACACTGGGGAGCAGTACTTC
>TRBJ2-7|.|TRBV7-2|.
CASSNRTSAYEQYF
TGTGCCAGCAGCAACCGGACCTCGGCCTACGAGCAGTACTTC
>TRBJ1-5|TRBD1|TRBV6-5|.
CASSPSRGSNQPQHF
TGTGCCAGCAGTCCTTCCAGGGGGTCCAATCAGCCCCAGCATTTT
>TRBJ1-2|TRBD1|TRBV28|.
CASSSITDRGIGYTF
TGTGCCAGCAGCAGCATTACGGACAGGGGGATCGGCTACACCTTC
>TRBJ2-1|.|TRBV19|.
CASSILLHNEQFF
TGTGCCAGTAGTATTTTACTTCACAATGAGCAGTTCTTC
>TRBJ2-1|.|TRBV19|few
CASRYSDLSSYNEQFF
TGTGCCAGTAGGTACAGCGATTTGAGCTCCTACAATGAGCAGTTCTTC
>TRBJ1-1|.|TRBV6-5|.
CASSLQRGSEAFF
TGTGCCAGCAGCCTGCAACGAGGGAGTGAAGCTTTCTTT
>TRBJ1-5|.|TRBV6-5|once
CASSFRQDQPQHF
TGTGCCAGCAGTTTCCGACAGGATCAGCCCCAGCATTTT
>TRBJ2-5|.|TRBV11-2|.
CASSSLATEETQYF
TGTGCCAGCAGCTCCCTAGCAACAGAAGAGACCCAGTACTTC
>TRBJ1-5|TRBD1|TRBV4-2|.
CASSQDRDRAFQPQHF
TGTGCCAGCAGCCAAGACCGGGACAGGGCTTTTCAGCCCCAGCATTTT
>TRBJ1-2|.|TRBV2|.
CASIGVRRGYTF
TGTGCCAGCATAGGGGTCCGGAGGGGCTACACCTTC
>TRBJ1-1|.|TRBV3-1/TRBV3-2|.
CASSQGRAENTEAFF
TGTGCCAGCAGCCAAGGCAGGGCGGAGAACACTGAAGCTTTCTTT
>TRBJ1-5|TRBD1|TRBV19|.
CASSSSGTGGSGSNQPQHF
TGTGCCAGTAGTTCGTCCGGGACAGGGGGCAGTGGCAGCAATCAGCCCCAGCATTTT
>TRBJ2-3|.|TRBV30|.
CAWKGRAQTTQYF
TGTGCCTGGAAGGGGCGGGCACAGACTACGCAGTATTTT
>TRBJ1-6|.|TRBV7-2|.
CASSLVPGRSHSPLHF
TGTGCCAGCAGCTTAGTCCCCGGCAGAAGCCATTCACCCCTCCACTTT
>TRBJ2-1|TRBD1|TRBV7-2|.
CASSLEGTGGTEQFF
TGTGCCAGCAGCTTAGAAGGGACAGGGGGCACTGAGCAGTTCTTC
>TRBJ1-2|.|TRBV7-9|.
CASSLVHNYGYTF
TGTGCCAGCAGCTTAGTACATAACTATGGCTACACCTTC
>TRBJ2-7|TRBD1|TRBV7-8|.
CASSLPGQGGIEQYF
TGTGCCAGCAGCCTGCCGGGACAGGGTGGAATTGAGCAGTACTTC
>TRBJ1-5|.|TRBV5-1|.
CASSRDVSQPQHF
TGCGCCAGCAGCCGGGACGTAAGTCAGCCCCAGCATTTT
>TRBJ2-7|TRBD1|TRBV6-5|once
CASKGTGTYEQYF
TGTGCCAGCAAGGGGACAGGAACCTACGAGCAGTACTTC
>TRBJ2-2|.|TRBV29-1|few
CSVEVHNTGELFF
TGCAGCGTTGAAGTTCACAACACCGGGGAGCTGTTTTTT
>TRBJ1-5|TRBD1|TRBV15|few
CATSARRTGNQPQHF
TGTGCCACCAGCGCCCGTAGGACAGGGAATCAGCCCCAGCATTTT